This T cell receptor (beta chain) came from a study of T cell changes during pregnancy in multiple sclerosis (dated by TCRdb to the late 2010s). Background on the whole study: The study examined how the T cell repertoire changed over the course of pregnancy in women with multiple sclerosis.

About this clone itself: Its antigen is currently not known. Base qualities are not at hand, and no much larger clone is one base apart.

The method was the immunoSEQ multiplex PCR assay. TCRdb holds this immuneACCESS table with in-frame rearrangements only. Some clones are missing; in checked studies, unresolved V genes explain under half, and the rest has no known cause. This sample lists 70,000 to 80,000 clones; approximately 86% were detected once. The ten biggest clones cover 3% to 4% of the sample. The CDR3 has 15 amino acids, counting the end cysteine and phenylalanine. The read is trimmed to its CDR3 DNA, 45 bases read in frame from base 1. The germline V gene supplies CDR1 KGHSH and CDR2 LQKENI. V ends up 3 bases short and J 1 base short, with an unmatched junction base count of 4.

Recombination connected TRBV18 to TRBJ2-5; 8 junctional bases match TRBD2. Sequencing used peripheral blood, obtained before pregnancy. The clonotype was recovered from a female donor with multiple sclerosis, enrolled in a pregnancy study. The nucleotide sequence reads as follows: TGTGCCAGCTCACCCGCGGGGGGCTCCCAAGAGACCCAGTACTTC. This encodes CASSPAGGSQETQYF.